This T cell receptor beta chain derives from a study of OX40 agonist ivuxolimab in advanced cancers. The CDR3 runs to 12 residues. CDR1 SQVTM and CDR2 ANQGSEA come from the germline V gene. V lost 5 bases to trimming and J lost 2 bases, with 7 bases between them. TCRdb keeps only in-frame clones here, not all; method: immunoSEQ multiplex PCR. Here the sample spans tens of thousands of clones, 86% being singletons. The TCR sequence derives from an adult with an advanced solid tumor such as melanoma, head and neck, liver or kidney cancer. The material was CD4+ or CD8+ T cells sorted from blood, obtained in a trial of the OX40 agonist ivuxolimab. The chain recombines TRBV29-1 with TRBJ1-5; D unclear. CDR3 protein: CSVKLGNQPQHF. The CDR3 bases are TGCAGCGTTAAGTTGGGCAATCAGCCCCAGCATTTT.